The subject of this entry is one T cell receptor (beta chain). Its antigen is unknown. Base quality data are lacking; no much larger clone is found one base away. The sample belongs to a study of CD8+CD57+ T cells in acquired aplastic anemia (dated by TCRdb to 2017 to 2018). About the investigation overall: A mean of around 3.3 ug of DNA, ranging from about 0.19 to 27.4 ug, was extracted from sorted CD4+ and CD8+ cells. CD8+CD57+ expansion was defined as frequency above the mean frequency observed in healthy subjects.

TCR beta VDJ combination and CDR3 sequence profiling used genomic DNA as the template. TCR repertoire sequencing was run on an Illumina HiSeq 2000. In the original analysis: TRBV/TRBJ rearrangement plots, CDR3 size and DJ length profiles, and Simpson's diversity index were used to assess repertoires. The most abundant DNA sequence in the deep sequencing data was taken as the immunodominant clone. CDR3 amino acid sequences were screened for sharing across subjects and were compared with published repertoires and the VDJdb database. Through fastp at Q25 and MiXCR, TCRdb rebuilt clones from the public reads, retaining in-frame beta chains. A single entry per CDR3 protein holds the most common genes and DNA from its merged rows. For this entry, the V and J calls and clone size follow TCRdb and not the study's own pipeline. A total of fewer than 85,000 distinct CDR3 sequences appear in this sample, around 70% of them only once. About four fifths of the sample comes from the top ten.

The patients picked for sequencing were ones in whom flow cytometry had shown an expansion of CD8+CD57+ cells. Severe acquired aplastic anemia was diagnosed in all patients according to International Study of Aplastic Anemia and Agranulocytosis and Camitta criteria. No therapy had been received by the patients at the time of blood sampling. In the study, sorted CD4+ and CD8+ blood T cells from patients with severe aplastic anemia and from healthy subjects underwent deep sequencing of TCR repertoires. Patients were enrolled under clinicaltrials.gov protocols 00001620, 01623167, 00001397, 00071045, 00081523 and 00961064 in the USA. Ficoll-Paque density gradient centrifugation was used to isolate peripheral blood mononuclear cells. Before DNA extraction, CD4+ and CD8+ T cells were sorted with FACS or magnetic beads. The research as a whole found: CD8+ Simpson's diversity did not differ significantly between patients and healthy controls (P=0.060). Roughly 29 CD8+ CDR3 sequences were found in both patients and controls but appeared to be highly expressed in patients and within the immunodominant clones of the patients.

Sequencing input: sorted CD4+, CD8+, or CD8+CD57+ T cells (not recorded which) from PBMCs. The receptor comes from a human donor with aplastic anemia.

The CDR3 is CSGRQGLGYEQYF. The DNA reads as follows: TGCAGCGGAAGACAGGGATTGGGCTACGAGCAGTACTTC. This chain joins TRBV29-1 to TRBJ2-7, and TRBD1 aligns with 7 junction nucleotides. There are 13 amino acids in the CDR3, from cysteine to phenylalanine inclusive. CDR3 DNA only is kept here, 39 bases in frame from base 1. Compared with germline, V lacks 7 bases and J lacks 3 bases; bases without a gene match: 9. The germline V gene specifies SQVTM as CDR1 and ANQGSEA as CDR2.